This record covers a single TCR beta chain. Its antigen is not known. At collection, donors were nominally healthy, but unrecorded immune exposures were probable. The record originates from a study of cytomegalovirus exposure and HLA in healthy donors. Study context: Genotyping showed roughly 77% of approximately 430 donors falling in the Caucasian-associated ancestry cluster. Regarding the study as a whole: One variant, a missense change in DCLRE1C, was linked in a later analysis to TCR beta V- and J-gene trimming. Later, an analysis found that common viral pathogens appeared to be linked with several of the most significant clusters.

This CDR3 has 15 residues. Germline values: CDR1 MNHNY, CDR2 SVGAGI (reference sequence). Trimming cost V 4 bases and J 6 bases, with 16 bases left between them. It was with 60 Vbeta and 13 Jbeta primers that the PCR ran. Sequencing was performed with immunoSEQ multiplex PCR; in TCRdb, only in-frame clones are kept and a portion is missing. The table shows 70,000 to 100,000 clones, with approximately 80% occurring only once. This chain uses TRBV6-6 with TRBJ1-3, with D unclear. The sequenced sample was PBMCs. This TCR came from a woman between 50 and 59 years old in good health and CMV-seropositive. CDR3 sequence reads: CASSSRGLRPNTIYF. As DNA, the CDR3 is TGTGCCAGCAGTTCTCGGGGTTTGAGGCCAAACACCATATATTTT.